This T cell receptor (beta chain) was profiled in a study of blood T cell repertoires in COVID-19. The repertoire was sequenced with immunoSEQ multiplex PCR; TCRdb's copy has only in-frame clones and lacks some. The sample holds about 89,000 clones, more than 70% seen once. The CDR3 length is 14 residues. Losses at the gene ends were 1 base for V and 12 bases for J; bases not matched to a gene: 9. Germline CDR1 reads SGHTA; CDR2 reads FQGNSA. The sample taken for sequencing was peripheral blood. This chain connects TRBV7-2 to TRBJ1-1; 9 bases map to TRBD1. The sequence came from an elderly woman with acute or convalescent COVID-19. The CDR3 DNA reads TGTGCCAGCAGCTTAGAAATTACAGGGGGCTGGCCTTTCTTT. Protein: CASSLEITGGWPFF.